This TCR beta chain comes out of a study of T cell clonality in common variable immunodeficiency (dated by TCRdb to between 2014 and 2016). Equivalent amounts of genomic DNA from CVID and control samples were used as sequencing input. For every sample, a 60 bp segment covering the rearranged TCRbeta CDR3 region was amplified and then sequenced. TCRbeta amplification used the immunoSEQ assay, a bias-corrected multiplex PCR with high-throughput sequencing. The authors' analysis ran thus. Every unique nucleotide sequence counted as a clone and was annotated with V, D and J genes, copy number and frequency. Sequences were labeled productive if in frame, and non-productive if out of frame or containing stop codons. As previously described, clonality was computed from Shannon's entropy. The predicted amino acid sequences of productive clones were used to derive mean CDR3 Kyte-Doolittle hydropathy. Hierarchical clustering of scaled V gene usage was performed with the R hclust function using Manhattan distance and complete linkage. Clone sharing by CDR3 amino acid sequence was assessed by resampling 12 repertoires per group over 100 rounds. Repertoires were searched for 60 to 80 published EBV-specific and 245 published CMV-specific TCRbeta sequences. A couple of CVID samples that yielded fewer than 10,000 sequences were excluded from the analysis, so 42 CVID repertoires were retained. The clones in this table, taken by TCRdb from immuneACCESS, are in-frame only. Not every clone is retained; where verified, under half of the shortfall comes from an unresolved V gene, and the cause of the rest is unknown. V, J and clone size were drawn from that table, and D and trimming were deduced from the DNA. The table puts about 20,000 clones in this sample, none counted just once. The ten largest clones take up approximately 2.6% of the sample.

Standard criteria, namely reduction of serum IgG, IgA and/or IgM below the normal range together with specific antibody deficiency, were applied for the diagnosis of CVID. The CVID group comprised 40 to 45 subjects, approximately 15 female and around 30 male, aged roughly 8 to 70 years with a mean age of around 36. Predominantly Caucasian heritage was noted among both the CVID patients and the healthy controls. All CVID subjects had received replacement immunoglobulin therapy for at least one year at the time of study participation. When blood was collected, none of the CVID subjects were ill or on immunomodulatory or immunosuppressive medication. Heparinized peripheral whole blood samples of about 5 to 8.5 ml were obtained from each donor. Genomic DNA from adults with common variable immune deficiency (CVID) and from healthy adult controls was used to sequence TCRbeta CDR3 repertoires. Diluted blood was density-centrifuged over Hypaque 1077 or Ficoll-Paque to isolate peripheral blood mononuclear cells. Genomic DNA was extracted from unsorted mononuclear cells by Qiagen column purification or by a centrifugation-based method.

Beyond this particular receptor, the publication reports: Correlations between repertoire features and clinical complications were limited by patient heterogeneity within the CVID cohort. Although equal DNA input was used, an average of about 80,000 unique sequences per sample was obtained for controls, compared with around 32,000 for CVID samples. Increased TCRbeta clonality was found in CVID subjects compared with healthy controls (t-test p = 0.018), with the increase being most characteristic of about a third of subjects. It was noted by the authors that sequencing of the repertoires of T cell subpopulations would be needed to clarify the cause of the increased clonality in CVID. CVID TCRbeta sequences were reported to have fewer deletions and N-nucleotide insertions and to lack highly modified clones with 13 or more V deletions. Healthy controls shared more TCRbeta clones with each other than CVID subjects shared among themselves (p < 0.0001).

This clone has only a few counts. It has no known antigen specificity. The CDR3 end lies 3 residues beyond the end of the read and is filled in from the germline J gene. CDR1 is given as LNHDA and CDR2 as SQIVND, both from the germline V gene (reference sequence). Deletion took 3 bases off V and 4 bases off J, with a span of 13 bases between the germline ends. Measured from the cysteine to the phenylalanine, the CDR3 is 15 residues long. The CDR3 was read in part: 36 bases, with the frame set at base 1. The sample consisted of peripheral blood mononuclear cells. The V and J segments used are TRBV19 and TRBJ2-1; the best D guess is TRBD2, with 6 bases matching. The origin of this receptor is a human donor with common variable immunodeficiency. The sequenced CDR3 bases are TGTGCCAGTAGTATGAGGCAGCGGGCGTACAATGAG. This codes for CASSMRQRAYNE. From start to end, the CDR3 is CASSMRQRAYNEQFF.